Following are 32 T cell receptor beta chains from one sample sequenced in a study of cytomegalovirus exposure and HLA in healthy donors. The PCR used 60 Vbeta and 13 Jbeta primers. This table comes from immunoSEQ multiplex PCR, and its TCRdb copy is limited to in-frame clones, with some not included. The table includes fewer than 85,000 clones, roughly 82% detected once. Sequences were obtained from PBMCs. The receptors originated from a male donor in good health and CMV-seropositive.

This chain connects TRBV18 to TRBJ2-1, with a weak D call TRBD2 (5 bases). Between the trimmed V and J ends, which lost 1 base and 2 bases, there was a span of 12 bases. Germline lookup yields CDR1 KGHSH and CDR2 LQKENI. The CDR3 totals 16 residues. The CDR3 reads CASSPLGVNAYNEQFF. CDR3 DNA sequence: TGTGCCAGCTCACCACTGGGAGTTAACGCCTACAATGAGCAGTTCTTC.

The CDR3 is CASSAHRVYEQYF. CDR3 DNA: TGTGCCAGCAGTGCACACAGGGTCTACGAGCAGTACTTC. V is TRBV6-1 and J is TRBJ2-7; the D gene is possibly TRBD1 (6 bases). Germline V gene sequence: CDR1 MNHNS, CDR2 SASEGT. This CDR3 has 13 residues. Trimming stripped 4 bases from V and 3 bases from J, with 10 bases between.

This clone came up once. The V call is TRBV10-3, the J call TRBJ2-7, with TRBD2 as a possible D gene (6 bases). CDR1 and CDR2 from the germline V gene are ENHRY and SYGVKD. The CDR3 consists of 11 residues. The ends were cut back, 11 bases at V and 6 bases at J, with 14 bases in the middle. CDR3 sequence: CACSVGGEQYF. Written as DNA, the CDR3 is TGTGCCTGCAGTGTCGGGGGCGAGCAGTACTTC.

V is TRBV5-6 and J is TRBJ1-3; D call uncertain. The V gene lost 2 bases and the J gene lost 3 bases, with 9 bases spanning the gap. Germline CDR1 reads SGHDT; CDR2 reads YYEEEE. This CDR3 has 14 residues. The DNA for the CDR3 is TGTGCCAGCAGCTTTCGAAGCCTTGGAAACACCATATATTTT. Translation gives CASSFRSLGNTIYF.

J is TRBJ1-3 and V is TRBV11-2; 7 bases agree with TRBD1. J gave up 4 bases and V 6 bases, and 6 bases lay outside the gene matches. The CDR3 is 14 residues long. CDR1 SGHAT and CDR2 FQNNGV come from the germline V gene. CDR3 coding DNA: TGTGCCAGCAGACCGACAGGGTCCGGAAACACCATATATTTT. Translated: CASRPTGSGNTIYF.

J is TRBJ1-6 and V is TRBV5-4; no firm D call. Germline-derived CDR1 and CDR2 are SGHNT and YYREEE (reference sequence). The length of the CDR3 is 14 residues. Trimming cost V 1 base and J 6 bases, with 8 bases left between them. The CDR3 loop reads CASSLHLSNSPLHF. The DNA for the CDR3 is TGTGCCAGCAGCTTGCACTTGAGTAATTCACCCCTCCACTTT.

This sequence joins TRBV5-5 and TRBJ2-1; a weak D match, TRBD1 (5 bases). Germline V gives CDR1 SGHKS, CDR2 YYEKEE (reference sequence). The CDR3 runs 13 residues. The V and J ends lost 2 bases and 4 bases respectively, with 7 bases between them. In DNA form, the CDR3 reads TGTGCCAGCAGCTTAACAGGTTACAATGAGCAGTTCTTC. As protein: CASSLTGYNEQFF.

In its sample, this clone was seen a few times. The J gene is TRBJ2-2, the V gene TRBV30; no clear D gene. This CDR3 is 11 amino acids long. The ends were cut back, 5 bases at V and 4 bases at J, with 5 bases in the middle. CDR1 and CDR2 (germline): GTSNPN, SVGIG (reference sequence). CDR3 nucleotide sequence: TGTGCCTGGCCGCGCACCGGGGAGCTGTTTTTT. Amino acid sequence: CAWPRTGELFF.

This chain connects TRBV27 to TRBJ2-7, with 8 bases lining up with TRBD2. The CDR3 consists of 12 residues. The germline V gene has CDR1 MNHEY and CDR2 SMNVEV (reference sequence). After removal of 5 bases from V and 4 bases from J, the junction contained 1 base not matched to a gene. Here the CDR3 DNA reads TGTGCCAGCAGTAGCGGGAGATACGAGCAGTACTTC. This sequence encodes CASSSGRYEQYF.

The chain employs TRBV18 and TRBJ2-2; 9 bases map to TRBD1. This CDR3 is 19 amino acids long. V shed 5 bases, J shed 3 bases, and the junction held 16 bases outside the gene matches. CDR1 KGHSH and CDR2 LQKENI come from the germline V gene. CDR3: CASSLWDRAAGLDTGELFF. CDR3 bases: TGTGCCAGCTCATTATGGGACAGGGCAGCGGGTCTGGACACCGGGGAGCTGTTTTTT.

The J gene is TRBJ1-2, the V gene TRBV18; D uncertain. This CDR3 is built from 15 residues. Germline CDR1 and CDR2: KGHSH and LQKENI. V was cut by 3 bases and J by 4 bases, with 15 bases left in between. Here the CDR3 reads CASSPAGGRGYGYTF. The CDR3 nucleotides are TGTGCCAGCTCACCCGCGGGCGGCCGCGGCTATGGCTACACCTTC.

The chain uses TRBV2 and TRBJ1-6; D is perhaps TRBD1 (5 bases). Germline CDR1 SNHLY, CDR2 FYNNEI. The CDR3 has 14 amino acids. Trimming shortened V by 1 base and J by 7 bases, and 8 bases separated the two germline ends. The CDR3 sequence is CASSEGQSNSPLHF. In DNA form, the CDR3 reads TGTGCCAGCAGTGAAGGACAGTCCAATTCACCCCTCCACTTT.

The V call is TRBV27, the J call TRBJ1-5, with 7 nucleotides matching TRBD1. Germline CDR1 reads MNHEY; CDR2 reads SMNVEV (reference sequence). The J segment lost 0 bases and the V segment lost 5 bases, leaving 4 bases of the junction unmatched. CDR3 length: 15 residues. CDR3: CASSPRQGSNQPQHF. CDR3 nucleotides: TGTGCCAGCAGTCCCCGACAGGGTAGCAATCAGCCCCAGCATTTT.

This clone was counted between two and nine times. The chain has TRBV6-4 and TRBJ2-5; TRBD1 matches 9 bases. The ends lost 3 bases at V and 1 base at J; junction bases unmatched: 6. Germline CDR1 reads MRHNA; CDR2 reads SNTAGT. The CDR3 spans 16 residues. CDR3 nucleotides: TGTGCCAGCAGTGATCTCCCGGGACAGGGCCAAGAGACCCAGTACTTC. It codes for CASSDLPGQGQETQYF.

Concerning this clone itself: The sample holds other DNA sequences that translate to the same CDR3. The chain recombines TRBV30 with TRBJ2-1, with D perhaps matching TRBD2 (6 bases). Trimming took off 5 bases at V and 4 bases at J, with 9 bases between the two ends. CDR3 size: 12 residues. In germline, CDR1 is GTSNPN, CDR2 SVGIG (reference sequence). The CDR3 spells CAWGTGYNEQFF. CDR3 sequence (DNA): TGTGCCTGGGGGACTGGGTACAATGAGCAGTTCTTC.

This clone occurred a few times. This chain links TRBV14 with TRBJ2-5; 10 bases match TRBD2. The CDR3 contains 15 residues. The V gene's germline CDR1 is SGHDN and CDR2 FVKESK. The trim removed 4 bases at V and 3 bases at J, leaving 5 bases unmatched. CDR3 nucleotides: TGTGCCAGCAGCCGCCGGACTAGCGGTGAAGAGACCCAGTACTTC. Protein product: CASSRRTSGEETQYF.

The V and J genes are TRBV5-1 and TRBJ1-3, with unresolved D. The germline V gene encodes CDR1 SGHRS and CDR2 YFSETQ. This CDR3 comprises 14 residues. The V gene lost 0 bases and the J gene lost 0 bases, with 4 bases spanning the gap. The CDR3 DNA reads as TGCGCCAGCAGCTTGGGGGCCTCTGGAAACACCATATATTTT. As protein: CASSLGASGNTIYF.

The rearrangement links TRBV7-8 to TRBJ2-2; 15 bases are shared with TRBD2. The CDR3 has 16 amino acids. Germline V gene data show CDR1 as SGHVS and CDR2 as FQNEAQ. Unmatched junction bases numbered 3, after V lost 5 bases and J lost 5 bases. The CDR3 DNA sequence: TGTGCCAGCAGCCGAGGACTAGCGGGAGGGACCGGGGAGCTGTTTTTT. Residues: CASSRGLAGGTGELFF.

This sequence joins TRBV28 and TRBJ2-1, with 10 bases identical to TRBD2. The J segment lost 6 bases and the V segment lost 6 bases, leaving 8 bases of the junction unmatched. CDR1 MDHEN and CDR2 SYDVKM come from the germline V gene. The CDR3 consists of 15 residues. CDR3 in DNA: TGTGCCAGCAGCCCACAGCGGGGGGGCCGCAATGAGCAGTTCTTC. Protein: CASSPQRGGRNEQFF. Full variable domain (outside the CDR3, taken from reference TRBV28 and TRBJ2-1): DVKVTQSSRYLVKRTGEKVFLECVQDMDHENMFWYRQDPGLGLRLIYFSYDVKMKEKGDIPEGYSVSREKKERFSLILESASTNQTSMYLCASSPQRGGRNEQFFGPGTRLTVL.

The gene calls are TRBV14 and TRBJ1-1; D is unclear. CDR3 size: 13 residues. Trimming left V 7 bases short and J 1 base short, with 10 bases between. Germline CDR1 reads SGHDN; CDR2 reads FVKESK. The CDR3 nucleotides read TGTGCCAGCAATAAAGATAGGAACACTGAAGCTTTCTTT. Encoded protein: CASNKDRNTEAFF.

This chain links TRBV14 with TRBJ2-1; D is possibly TRBD1 (7 bases). The CDR3 contains 17 residues. CDR1 and CDR2 (germline): SGHDN, FVKESK. V dropped 0 bases and J dropped 8 bases, with 20 bases sitting between them. CDR3 nucleotides: TGTGCCAGCAGCCAAGATTACTTTGGGCAGGGGGGAGATGAGCAGTTCTTC. Amino acid sequence: CASSQDYFGQGGDEQFF.

This chain links TRBV28 with TRBJ2-7; 8 bases fit TRBD1. V shed 6 bases and J 1 base; nucleotides not matched to a gene: 11. CDR3 length equals 16 residues. Germline loops: CDR1 MDHEN, CDR2 SYDVKM. The CDR3 DNA reads TGTGCCAGCAGCTCAAGCGCACAGGGGGTGTCCTACGAGCAGTACTTC. The encoded protein is CASSSSAQGVSYEQYF.

The CDR3 region has the DNA TGTGCCAGCAGCTTAGACAGGAGGATACCCGTAAAACTGTTTTTT. It encodes CASSLDRRIPVKLFF. The chain carries TRBV11-2 and TRBJ1-4; D unresolved. From germline, CDR1 is SGHAT and CDR2 FQNNGV. Between the trimmed V and J ends, which lost 0 bases and 10 bases, there was a span of 15 bases. CDR3 length: 15 amino acids.

The chain uses TRBV5-3 and TRBJ2-1; TRBD2 is a possible D gene (5 bases). TRBV5-3 is classed as an ORF, of uncertain function. The CDR3 has 16 amino acids. Trimming stripped 5 bases from V and 0 bases from J, with 15 bases between. CDR3 protein: CARRYWPGSSYNEQFF. Here the CDR3 DNA reads TGTGCCAGAAGATATTGGCCGGGGAGCTCCTACAATGAGCAGTTCTTC.

As regards this clone: The sample has other DNA sequences that encode this CDR3 too. The chain carries TRBV5-1 and TRBJ1-1, with a tentative D call TRBD1 (6 bases). V was cut by 0 bases and J by 1 base, with 7 bases left in between. CDR1 SGHRS and CDR2 YFSETQ come from the germline V gene. This CDR3 contains 14 residues. CDR3 residues: CASSLGTANTEAFF. Written as DNA, the CDR3 is TGCGCCAGCAGCTTGGGGACAGCGAACACTGAAGCTTTCTTT. Based on the CDR3 plus reference TRBV5-1 and TRBJ1-1, the full variable domain is KAGVTQTPRYLIKTRGQQVTLSCSPISGHRSVSWYQQTPGQGLQFLFEYFSETQRNKGNFPGRFSGRQFSNSRSEMNVSTLELGDSALYLCASSLGTANTEAFFGQGTRLTVV.

The DNA of the CDR3 is TGTGCCAGCAGCTCCCGGGACAGGGGAGTGGGGGAGCAGTACTTC. Residues: CASSSRDRGVGEQYF. The chain employs TRBV5-6 and TRBJ2-7, with 10 bases aligning to TRBD1. Germline-derived CDR1 and CDR2 are SGHDT and YYEEEE. The J segment lost 7 bases and the V segment lost 3 bases, leaving 10 bases of the junction unmatched. The CDR3 covers 15 residues. Based on the CDR3 plus reference TRBV5-6 and TRBJ2-7, the full variable domain is DAGVTQSPTHLIKTRGQQVTLRCSPKSGHDTVSWYQQALGQGPQFIFQYYEEEERQRGNFPDRFSGHQFPNYSSELNVNALLLGDSALYLCASSSRDRGVGEQYFGPGTRLTVT.

The rearrangement links TRBV2 to TRBJ2-1, with 9 bases aligning to TRBD2. Looked up from germline, CDR1 is SNHLY and CDR2 is FYNNEI. The CDR3 is 14 amino acids. Germline trimming cut 4 bases from V and 8 bases from J; bases unmatched to any gene: 6. The CDR3 loop reads CASSGLAGRDEQFF. CDR3 coding DNA: TGTGCCAGCAGTGGTCTAGCGGGGAGGGATGAGCAGTTCTTC.

The chain combines TRBV7-2 with TRBJ2-5; unclear D gene. The CDR3 runs to 13 residues. Per germline, CDR1 SGHTA and CDR2 FQGNSA. The V and J ends lost 5 bases and 3 bases respectively, with 10 bases between them. CDR3 in amino acids: CASSQLRKETQYF. The CDR3 region has the DNA TGTGCCAGCAGCCAACTCCGAAAAGAGACCCAGTACTTC.

As to this clone: The junction and the germline gene differ at one end; a read error may be behind it. This chain uses TRBV10-2 with TRBJ1-4; tentative D call: TRBD1 (6 bases). Germline assignment: CDR1 WSHSY and CDR2 SAAADI. The CDR3 runs to 14 residues. The CDR3 sequence is CASSGGATSEKLFF. The CDR3 nucleotides are TGCGCCAGCAGCGGGGGGGCTACTAGTGAAAAACTGTTTTTT.

The chain employs TRBV7-2 and TRBJ1-1; D might be TRBD1 (5 bases). The CDR3 consists of 14 residues. Trimming left V 3 bases short and J 3 bases short, with 11 bases between. Germline loops: CDR1 SGHTA, CDR2 FQGNSA. As DNA, the CDR3 is TGTGCCAGCAGCTTCATATCGGGGGACACTGAAGCTTTCTTT. The encoded protein is CASSFISGDTEAFF.

The genes are TRBV29-1 and TRBJ2-1; the match to TRBD1 covers 9 bases. CDR1 is SQVTM and CDR2 is ANQGSEA in the germline V gene. The CDR3 runs 12 residues. V trimming: 7 bases; J trimming: 8 bases; junction bases outside the gene matches: 6. This CDR3 is CSAMGQGYEQFF. As DNA, the CDR3 is TGCAGCGCCATGGGACAGGGCTATGAGCAGTTCTTC.

The chain combines TRBV5-4 with TRBJ2-1, with D possibly being TRBD2 (5 bases). The germline gives CDR1 SGHNT, CDR2 YYREEE (reference sequence). The CDR3 contains 15 residues. The V gene lost 0 bases and the J gene lost 8 bases, with 15 bases spanning the gap. Written as DNA, the CDR3 is TGTGCCAGCAGCTTGGAGGTGGGTGGACTTGATGAGCAGTTCTTC. It specifies CASSLEVGGLDEQFF.